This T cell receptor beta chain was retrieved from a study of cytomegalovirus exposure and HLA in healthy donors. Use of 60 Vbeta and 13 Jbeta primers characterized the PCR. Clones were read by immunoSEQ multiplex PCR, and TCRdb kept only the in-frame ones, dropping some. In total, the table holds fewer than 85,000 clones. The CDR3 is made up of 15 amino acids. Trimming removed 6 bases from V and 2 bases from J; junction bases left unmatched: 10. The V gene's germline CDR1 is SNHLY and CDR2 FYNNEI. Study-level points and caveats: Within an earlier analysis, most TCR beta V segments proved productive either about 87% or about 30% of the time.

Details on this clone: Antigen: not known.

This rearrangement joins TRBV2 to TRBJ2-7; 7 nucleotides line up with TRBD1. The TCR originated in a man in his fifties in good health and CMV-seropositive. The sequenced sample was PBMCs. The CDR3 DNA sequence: TGTGCCAGCAGCCTACAACTCGGACAGGCCTACGAGCAGTACTTC. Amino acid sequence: CASSLQLGQAYEQYF.